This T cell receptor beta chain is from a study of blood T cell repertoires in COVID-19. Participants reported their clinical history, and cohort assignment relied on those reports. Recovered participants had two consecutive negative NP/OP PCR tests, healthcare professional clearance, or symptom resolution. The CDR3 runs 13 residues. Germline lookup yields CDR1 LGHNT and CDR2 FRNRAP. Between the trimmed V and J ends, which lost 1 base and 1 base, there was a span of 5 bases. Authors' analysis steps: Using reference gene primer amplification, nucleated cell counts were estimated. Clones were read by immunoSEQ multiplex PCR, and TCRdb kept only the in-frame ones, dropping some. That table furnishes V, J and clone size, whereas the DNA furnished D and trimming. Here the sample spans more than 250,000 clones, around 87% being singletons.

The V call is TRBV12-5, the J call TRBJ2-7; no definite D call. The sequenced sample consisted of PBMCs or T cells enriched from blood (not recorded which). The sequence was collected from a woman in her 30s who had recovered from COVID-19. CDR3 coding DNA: TGTGCTAGTGGTTTGGACGGTTCCTACGAGCAGTACTTC. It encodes CASGLDGSYEQYF.